This T cell receptor (beta chain) comes out of a study of T cell changes during pregnancy in multiple sclerosis. Sequenced by immunoSEQ multiplex PCR; TCRdb stores in-frame clones only, minus some. Of 130,000 or so clones in the sample, around 93% were seen once. CDR3 size: 14 residues. Between the trimmed V and J ends, which lost 9 bases and 2 bases, there was a span of 16 bases. Germline CDR1 reads MNHNS; CDR2 reads SASEGT. Here the sequenced sample was peripheral blood, taken before pregnancy. The chain links TRBV6-1 to TRBJ1-1; no clear D. This sequence originates from a female donor with multiple sclerosis, enrolled in a pregnancy study. CDR3 sequence (DNA): TGTGCCAGTTCCCTGAGACACCCTAACACTGAAGCTTTCTTT. Its translation is CASSLRHPNTEAFF.